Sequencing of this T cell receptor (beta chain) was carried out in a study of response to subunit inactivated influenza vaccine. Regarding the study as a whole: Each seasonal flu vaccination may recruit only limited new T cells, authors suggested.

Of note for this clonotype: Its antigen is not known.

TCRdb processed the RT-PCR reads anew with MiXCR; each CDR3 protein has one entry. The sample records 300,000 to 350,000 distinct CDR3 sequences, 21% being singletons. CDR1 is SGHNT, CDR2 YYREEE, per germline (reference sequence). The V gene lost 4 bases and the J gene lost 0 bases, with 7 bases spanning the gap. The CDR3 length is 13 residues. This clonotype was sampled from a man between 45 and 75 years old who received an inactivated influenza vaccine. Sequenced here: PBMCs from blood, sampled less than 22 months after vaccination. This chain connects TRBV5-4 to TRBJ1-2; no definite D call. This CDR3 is CASSLQANYGYTF. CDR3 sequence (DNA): TGTGCCAGCAGCCTTCAAGCTAACTATGGCTACACCTTC. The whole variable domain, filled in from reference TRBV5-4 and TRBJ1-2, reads ETGVTQSPTHLIKTRGQQVTLRCSSQSGHNTVSWYQQALGQGPQFIFQYYREEENGRGNFPPRFSGLQFPNYSSELNVNALELDDSALYLCASSLQANYGYTFGSGTRLTVV.